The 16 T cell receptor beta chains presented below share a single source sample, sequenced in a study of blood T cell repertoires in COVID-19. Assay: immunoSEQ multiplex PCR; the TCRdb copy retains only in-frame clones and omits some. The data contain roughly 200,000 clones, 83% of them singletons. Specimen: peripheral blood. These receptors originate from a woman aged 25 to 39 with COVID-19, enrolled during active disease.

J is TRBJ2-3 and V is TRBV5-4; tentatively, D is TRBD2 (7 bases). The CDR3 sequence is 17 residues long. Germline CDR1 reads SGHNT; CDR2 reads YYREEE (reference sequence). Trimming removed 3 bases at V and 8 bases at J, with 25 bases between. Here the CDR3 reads CASSSLGGGGPSGTQYF. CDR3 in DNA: TGTGCCAGCAGCTCGCTGGGAGGGGGAGGGCCCTCGGGTACGCAGTATTTT.

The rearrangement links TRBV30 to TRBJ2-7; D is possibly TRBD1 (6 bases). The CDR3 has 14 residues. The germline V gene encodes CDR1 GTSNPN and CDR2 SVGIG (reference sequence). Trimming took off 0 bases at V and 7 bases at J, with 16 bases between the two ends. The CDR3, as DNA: TGTGCCTGGAGTGTTTTGGACAGTAAGGGGGAGCAGTACTTC. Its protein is CAWSVLDSKGEQYF.

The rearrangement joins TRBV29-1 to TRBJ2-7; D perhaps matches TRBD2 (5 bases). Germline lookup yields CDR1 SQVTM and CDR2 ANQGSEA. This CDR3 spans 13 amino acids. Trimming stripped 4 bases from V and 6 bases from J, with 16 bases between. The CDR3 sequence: CSVAGRSRGEQYF. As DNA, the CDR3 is TGCAGCGTTGCCGGCCGATCCCGGGGCGAGCAGTACTTC.

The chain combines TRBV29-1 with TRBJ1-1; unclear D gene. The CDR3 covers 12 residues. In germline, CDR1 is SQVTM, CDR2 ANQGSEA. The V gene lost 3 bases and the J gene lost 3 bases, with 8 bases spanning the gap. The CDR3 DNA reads TGCAGCGTTGACGGGCGGGACACTGAAGCTTTCTTT. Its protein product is CSVDGRDTEAFF.

The CDR3 is CASSLSIFGGGDTQYF. The CDR3 bases are TGCGCCAGCAGCTTGTCTATTTTCGGGGGTGGAGATACGCAGTATTTT. V gene TRBV5-1 combines with J gene TRBJ2-3; D might be TRBD2 (6 bases). The CDR3 totals 16 residues. The germline V gene encodes CDR1 SGHRS and CDR2 YFSETQ. Trimming left V 1 base short and J 5 bases short, with 17 bases between.

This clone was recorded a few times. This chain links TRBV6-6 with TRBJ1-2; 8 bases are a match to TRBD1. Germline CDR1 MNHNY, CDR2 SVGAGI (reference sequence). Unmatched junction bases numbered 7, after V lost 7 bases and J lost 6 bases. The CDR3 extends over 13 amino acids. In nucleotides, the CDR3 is TGTGCCAGCACAGAGACAGGGGAGGATGGCTACACCTTC. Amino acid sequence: CASTETGEDGYTF.

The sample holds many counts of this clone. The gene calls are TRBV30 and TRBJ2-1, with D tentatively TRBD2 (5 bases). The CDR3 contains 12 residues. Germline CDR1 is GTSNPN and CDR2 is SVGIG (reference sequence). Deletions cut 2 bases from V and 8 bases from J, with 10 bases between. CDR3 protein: CAWSRGLDEQFF. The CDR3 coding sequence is TGTGCCTGGAGTCGAGGGTTGGATGAGCAGTTCTTC.

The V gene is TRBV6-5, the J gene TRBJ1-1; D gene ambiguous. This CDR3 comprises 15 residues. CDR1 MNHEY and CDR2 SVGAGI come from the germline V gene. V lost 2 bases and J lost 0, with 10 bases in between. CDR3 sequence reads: CASSYGSLMNTEAFF. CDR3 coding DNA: TGTGCCAGCAGTTACGGCAGTCTCATGAACACTGAAGCTTTCTTT.

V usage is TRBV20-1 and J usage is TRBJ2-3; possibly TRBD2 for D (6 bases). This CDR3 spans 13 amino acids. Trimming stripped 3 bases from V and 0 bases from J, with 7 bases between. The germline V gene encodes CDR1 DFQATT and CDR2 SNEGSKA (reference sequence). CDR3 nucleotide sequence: TGCAGTGCTAGTAGCGGCAGCACAGATACGCAGTATTTT. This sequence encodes CSASSGSTDTQYF.

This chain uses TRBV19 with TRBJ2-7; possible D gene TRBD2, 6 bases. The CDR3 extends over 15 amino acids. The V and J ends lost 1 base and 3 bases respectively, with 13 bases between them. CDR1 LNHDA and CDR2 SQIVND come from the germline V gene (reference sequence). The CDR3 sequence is CASSIVGTSIYEQYF. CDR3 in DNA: TGTGCCAGTAGTATAGTGGGGACTTCTATCTACGAGCAGTACTTC.

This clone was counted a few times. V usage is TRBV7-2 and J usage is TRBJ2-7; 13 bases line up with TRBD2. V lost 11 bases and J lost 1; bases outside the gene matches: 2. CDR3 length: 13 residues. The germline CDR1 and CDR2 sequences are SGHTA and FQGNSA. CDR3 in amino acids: CASTSGGSYEQYF. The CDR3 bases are TGTGCCTCGACTAGCGGGGGGTCCTACGAGCAGTACTTC.

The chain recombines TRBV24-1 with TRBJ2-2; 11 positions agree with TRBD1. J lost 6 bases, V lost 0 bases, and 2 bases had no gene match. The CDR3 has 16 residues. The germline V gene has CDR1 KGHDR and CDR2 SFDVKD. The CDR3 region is CATSDLGQGAPGELFF. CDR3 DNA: TGTGCCACCAGTGATTTGGGACAGGGGGCGCCCGGGGAGCTGTTTTTT.

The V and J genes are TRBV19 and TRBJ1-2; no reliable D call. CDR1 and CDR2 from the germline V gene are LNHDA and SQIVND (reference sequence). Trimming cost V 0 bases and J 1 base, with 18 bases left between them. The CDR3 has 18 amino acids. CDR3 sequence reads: CASSIDPTQFPLNYGYTF. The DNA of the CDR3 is TGTGCCAGTAGTATAGATCCCACACAGTTTCCACTTAACTATGGCTACACCTTC.

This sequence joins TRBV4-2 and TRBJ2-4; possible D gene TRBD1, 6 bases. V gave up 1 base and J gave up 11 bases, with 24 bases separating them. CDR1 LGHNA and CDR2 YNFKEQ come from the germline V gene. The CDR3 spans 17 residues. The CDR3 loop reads CASSQALEAGAFWFQYF. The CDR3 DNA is TGTGCCAGCAGCCAAGCCCTCGAGGCAGGGGCCTTTTGGTTTCAGTACTTC.

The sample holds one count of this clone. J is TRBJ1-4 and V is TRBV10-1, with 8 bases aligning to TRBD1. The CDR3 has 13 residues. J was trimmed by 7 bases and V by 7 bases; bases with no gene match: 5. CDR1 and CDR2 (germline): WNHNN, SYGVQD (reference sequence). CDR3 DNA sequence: TGCGCCAGCACCAGGGGGCCGGGTGAAAAACTGTTTTTT. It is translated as CASTRGPGEKLFF.

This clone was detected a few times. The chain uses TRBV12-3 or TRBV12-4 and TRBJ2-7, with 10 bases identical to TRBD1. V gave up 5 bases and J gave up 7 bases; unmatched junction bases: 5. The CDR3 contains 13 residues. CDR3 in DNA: TGTGCCAGCAGTGGAGGGACAGGGGATGAGCAGTACTTC. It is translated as CASSGGTGDEQYF.